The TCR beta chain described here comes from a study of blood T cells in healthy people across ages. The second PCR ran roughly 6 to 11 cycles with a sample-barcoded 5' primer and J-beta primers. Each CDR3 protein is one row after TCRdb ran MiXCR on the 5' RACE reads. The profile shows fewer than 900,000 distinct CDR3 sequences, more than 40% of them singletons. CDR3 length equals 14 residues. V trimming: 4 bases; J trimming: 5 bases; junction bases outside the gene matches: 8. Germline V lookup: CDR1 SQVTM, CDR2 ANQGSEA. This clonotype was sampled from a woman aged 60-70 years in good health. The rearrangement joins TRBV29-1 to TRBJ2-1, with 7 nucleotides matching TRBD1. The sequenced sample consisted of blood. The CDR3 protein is CSVVGDSVNNEQFF. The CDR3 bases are TGCAGCGTTGTAGGGGACAGCGTAAACAATGAGCAGTTCTTC.